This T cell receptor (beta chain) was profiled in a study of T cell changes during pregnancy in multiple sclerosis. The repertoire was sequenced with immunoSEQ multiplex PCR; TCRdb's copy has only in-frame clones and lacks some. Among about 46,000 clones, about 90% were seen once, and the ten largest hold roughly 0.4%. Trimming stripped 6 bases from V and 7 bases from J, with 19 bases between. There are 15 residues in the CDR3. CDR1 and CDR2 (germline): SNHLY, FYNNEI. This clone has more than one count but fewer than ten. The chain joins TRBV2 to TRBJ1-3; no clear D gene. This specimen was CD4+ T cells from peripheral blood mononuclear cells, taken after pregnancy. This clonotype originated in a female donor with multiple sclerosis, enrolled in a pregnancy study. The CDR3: CASRPGVFTENTIYF. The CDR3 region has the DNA TGTGCCAGCAGGCCCGGGGTTTTCACTGAGAACACCATATATTTT.